The 19 T cell receptor beta chains below all came from one sample that was sequenced in a study of beta chain features in type 1 diabetes. General study findings and limits: The study found moderately but significantly shorter TCRB CDR3s in all four CD4+ subsets of Type 1 diabetes patients.

For these TCRs, the target antigens are not known. Of the isolated RNA, all was reverse transcribed, and so the sequenced material was expressed TCRB transcripts. Method: immunoSEQ multiplex PCR; TCRdb's copy keeps in-frame clones and lacks some. Counted here are some 190,000 clones, roughly 8% occurring once; the ten biggest clones make up under 0.55%. Sequences were obtained from central memory CD4+ T cells from blood. These receptors were obtained from a man aged 18 to 29 with type 1 diabetes.

This chain's CDR3 is CASSDTGYEQYF. CDR3 DNA sequence: TGTGCCAGCAGTGACACAGGGTACGAGCAGTACTTC. The rearrangement joins TRBV28 to TRBJ2-7; maybe TRBD1 (6 bases). V lost 5 bases, J lost 4 bases, and 9 bases lay in between. The germline gives CDR1 MDHEN, CDR2 SYDVKM. The CDR3 totals 12 residues. The complete variable domain, with remaining parts taken from reference TRBV28 and TRBJ2-7, reads DVKVTQSSRYLVKRTGEKVFLECVQDMDHENMFWYRQDPGLGLRLIYFSYDVKMKEKGDIPEGYSVSREKKERFSLILESASTNQTSMYLCASSDTGYEQYFGPGTRLTVT.

This clone has more than one count but fewer than ten. This chain joins TRBV5-1 and TRBJ2-1; D unresolved. The V gene lost 2 bases and the J gene lost 3 bases, with 12 bases spanning the gap. Looked up from germline, CDR1 is SGHRS and CDR2 is YFSETQ. CDR3 length equals 15 residues. CDR3 DNA sequence: TGCGCCAGCAGCTTAAACAGAGAATACTACAATGAGCAGTTCTTC. This encodes CASSLNREYYNEQFF.

There are a few counts of this clone. This specimen includes other DNA sequences encoding the same CDR3. The chain has TRBV7-6 and TRBJ2-7, with TRBD1 matching over 11 bases. Per the germline V gene, CDR1 is SGHVS and CDR2 is FNYEAQ. The junction had 7 bases not matched to a gene; V was cut back by 2 bases and J by 7 bases. CDR3 length equals 15 residues. In DNA form, the CDR3 reads TGTGCCAGCAGCTTACCTGGGACAGGGGGGAATGAGCAGTACTTC. Translation: CASSLPGTGGNEQYF.

This chain joins TRBV9 and TRBJ2-3, with D tentatively TRBD2 (5 bases). Germline CDR1 reads SGDLS; CDR2 reads YYNGEE. Trimming removed 3 bases at V and 0 bases at J, with 11 bases between. The length of the CDR3 is 15 residues. The CDR3 spells CASSGLQISTDTQYF. CDR3 nucleotide sequence: TGTGCCAGCAGCGGACTACAGATAAGCACAGATACGCAGTATTTT. The full variable domain, with the rest looked up from reference TRBV9 and TRBJ2-3, is DSGVTQTPKHLITATGQRVTLRCSPRSGDLSVYWYQQSLDQGLQFLIQYYNGEERAKGNILERFSAQQFPDLHSELNLSSLELGDSALYFCASSGLQISTDTQYFGPGTRLTVL.

This clone has only a few counts. This same CDR3 is encoded by further DNA sequences in the sample. CDR3 sequence: CASSVGGAKNIQYF. CDR3 nucleotides: TGTGCCAGCAGTGTCGGGGGAGCCAAAAACATTCAGTACTTC. The rearrangement uses TRBV25-1 and TRBJ2-4; weak D call: TRBD2 (6 bases). V shed 4 bases and J shed 0 bases, with 7 bases lying between them. The CDR3 runs to 14 residues. Germline CDR1 and CDR2: MGHDK and SYGVNS. The complete variable domain, with remaining parts taken from reference TRBV25-1 and TRBJ2-4, reads EADIYQTPRYLVIGTGKKITLECSQTMGHDKMYWYQQDPGMELHLIHYSYGVNSTEKGDLSSESTVSRIRTEHFPLTLESARPSHTSQYLCASSVGGAKNIQYFGAGTRLSVL.

This clone was seen a handful of times. J is TRBJ1-3 and V is TRBV2; D might be TRBD1 (5 bases). V lost 6 bases and J 9 bases, leaving 9 bases between the germline ends. The CDR3 is 11 amino acids. Looked up from germline, CDR1 is SNHLY and CDR2 is FYNNEI. DNA for the CDR3: TGTGCCAGCAGGGCCGGGGGCACCATATATTTT. Amino acids: CASRAGGTIYF.

This clone was seen a few times. This clone may be a read error of a much larger clone one base away. The chain uses TRBV4-3 and TRBJ2-3; a weak D match, TRBD2 (6 bases). The CDR3 runs to 16 residues. Germline CDR1 reads LGHNA; CDR2 reads YSLEER. V dropped 5 bases and J dropped 0 bases, with 15 bases sitting between them. CDR3 in amino acids: CASSTGGTSSTDTQYF. The CDR3 coding sequence is TGCGCCAGCAGCACCGGAGGGACTTCTAGCACAGATACGCAGTATTTT.

This clone was seen more than once but under ten times. This chain uses TRBV6-6 with TRBJ2-5, with 7 bases aligning to TRBD1. CDR1 and CDR2 (germline): MNHNY, SVGAGI (reference sequence). The CDR3 length is 13 residues. V trimming: 6 bases; J trimming: 3 bases; junction bases outside the gene matches: 4. This CDR3 reads CASRGQHKETQYF. In DNA, the CDR3 is TGTGCCAGCAGGGGACAGCACAAAGAGACCCAGTACTTC.

This sequence joins TRBV7-9 and TRBJ2-3; 16 bases line up with TRBD2. Germline V gene sequence: CDR1 SEHNR, CDR2 FQNEAQ (reference sequence). The CDR3 is made up of 17 amino acids. The J segment lost 5 bases and the V segment lost 5 bases, leaving 7 bases of the junction unmatched. This CDR3 is CASSQGTSGGAIDTQYF. In nucleotides, the CDR3 is TGTGCCAGCAGCCAGGGGACTAGCGGGGGGGCGATAGATACGCAGTATTTT.

This chain connects TRBV5-1 to TRBJ2-7, with 7 positions matching TRBD1. Germline V gene data show CDR1 as SGHRS and CDR2 as YFSETQ. There are 15 residues in the CDR3. The ends lost 2 bases at V and 1 base at J; junction bases unmatched: 6. The CDR3 sequence is CASSLQGTESYEQYF. The CDR3 bases are TGCGCCAGCAGCTTACAGGGGACGGAATCCTACGAGCAGTACTTC.

This clone showed up just a few times. The gene calls are TRBV5-4 and TRBJ2-1, with TRBD2 identical over 15 bases. Germline CDR1 reads SGHNT; CDR2 reads YYREEE (reference sequence). Trimming removed 4 bases from V and 5 bases from J; junction bases left unmatched: 7. The CDR3 sequence is 17 residues long. For the CDR3, the DNA is TGTGCCAGCAGCAGGGGACTAGCGGGAGGACCAAACAATGAGCAGTTCTTC. It yields the protein CASSRGLAGGPNNEQFF.

The V and J genes are TRBV7-7 and TRBJ2-2; D ambiguous. The CDR3 loop spans 15 amino acids. The germline V and J ends were trimmed by 5 bases and 1 base, with 11 bases remaining between them. Germline CDR1 SSHAT, CDR2 FNYEAQ (reference sequence). CDR3: CASSPRGGNTGELFF. Here the CDR3 DNA reads TGTGCCAGCAGCCCCCGCGGCGGGAACACCGGGGAGCTGTTTTTT.

This clone was seen a few times. This chain links TRBV7-9 with TRBJ1-2; perhaps TRBD1 as D (6 bases). The CDR3 contains 12 residues. Germline CDR1 is SEHNR and CDR2 is FQNEAQ (reference sequence). V was trimmed by 4 bases and J by 4 bases, leaving 7 bases between them. CDR3 loop: CASSSDSYGYTF. As DNA, the CDR3 is TGTGCCAGCAGCTCGGACAGCTATGGCTACACCTTC.

On this clone itself: Other DNA sequences from this sample encode an identical CDR3 as well. The chain combines TRBV11-2 with TRBJ2-5; D perhaps matches TRBD1 (6 bases). The CDR3 is 14 amino acids. CDR1 and CDR2 from the germline V gene are SGHAT and FQNNGV. V lost 1 base to trimming and J lost 1 base, with 7 bases between them. The chain's CDR3 is CASSLGTAQETQYF. The CDR3 DNA reads TGTGCCAGCAGCTTAGGGACAGCCCAAGAGACCCAGTACTTC. Full variable domain (missing parts from reference TRBV11-2 and TRBJ2-5): EAGVAQSPRYKIIEKRQSVAFWCNPISGHATLYWYQQILGQGPKLLIQFQNNGVVDDSQLPKDRFSAERLKGVDSTLKIQPAKLEDSAVYLCASSLGTAQETQYFGPGTRLLVL.

As concerns this clone: This specimen includes other DNA sequences encoding the same CDR3. This chain connects TRBV5-1 to TRBJ2-5; possible D gene TRBD2, 6 bases. The germline V and J ends were trimmed by 0 bases and 3 bases, with 9 bases remaining between them. This CDR3 spans 14 amino acids. Germline-derived CDR1 and CDR2 are SGHRS and YFSETQ. CDR3 sequence: CASSLGGTEETQYF. DNA for the CDR3: TGCGCCAGCAGCTTGGGCGGGACCGAAGAGACCCAGTACTTC.

The chain couples TRBV7-2 to TRBJ2-3; possibly TRBD2 for D (7 bases). The germline V gene has CDR1 SGHTA and CDR2 FQGNSA. The V and J ends lost 7 bases and 6 bases respectively, with 20 bases between them. There are 15 residues in the CDR3. DNA of the CDR3: TGTGCCAGCAACACGAGGGGGGGCGGGGAGGATACGCAGTATTTT. Translation gives CASNTRGGGEDTQYF.

For this clone: Sequence at one end of the junction differs from germline and may be a read error. The gene calls are TRBV9 and TRBJ2-7; weak D call: TRBD2 (5 bases). Per germline, CDR1 SGDLS and CDR2 YYNGEE. The CDR3 spans 14 residues. The CDR3 DNA reads TGTGCCAGCAGCGTCCGACCGGGATCCTCCGAGCAGTACTTC. Encoded protein: CASSVRPGSSEQYF. Full variable domain (rest looked up from reference TRBV9 and TRBJ2-7): DSGVTQTPKHLITATGQRVTLRCSPRSGDLSVYWYQQSLDQGLQFLIQYYNGEERAKGNILERFSAQQFPDLHSELNLSSLELGDSALYFCASSVRPGSSEQYFGPGTRLTVT.

J is TRBJ2-7 and V is TRBV4-1, with 7 bases matching TRBD1. Unmatched junction bases numbered 5, after V lost 0 bases and J lost 3 bases. This CDR3 comprises 15 residues. Germline V lookup: CDR1 MGHRA, CDR2 YSYEKL. The CDR3 nucleotides are TGCGCCAGCAGCCAAGAGGGGACAGAAGTCTACGAGCAGTACTTC. This sequence encodes CASSQEGTEVYEQYF.

V and J are TRBV18 and TRBJ1-2; D is ambiguous. From germline, CDR1 is KGHSH and CDR2 LQKENI. V lost 3 bases and J lost 9, with 14 bases in between. The CDR3 length is 13 residues. CDR3 DNA: TGTGCCAGCTCACCCAGGAGGGAACCGAGCTACACCTTC. It is translated as CASSPRREPSYTF.